This T cell receptor (beta chain) came from a study of CD8+ T cells in alopecia areata. The treatment is: oral pan-JAK inhibitor, 5-10 mg twice daily. The germline gives CDR1 SGDLS, CDR2 YYNGEE. V lost 0 bases and J 0 bases, leaving 10 bases between the germline ends. The CDR3 has 16 amino acids. RNA extraction and reverse transcription yielded cDNA as sequencing template. The protocol was immunoSEQ multiplex PCR, while the TCRdb copy is restricted to in-frame clones and leaves out a portion. The sample has about 90,000 clones, about 40% seen once. The receptor was derived from a human donor with alopecia areata. The chain uses TRBV9 and TRBJ2-1, with a weak D call TRBD2 (6 bases). Here the sequenced sample was CD8+ T cells sorted from blood, taken at week 24, from a patient treated with tofacitinib. CDR3 coding DNA: TGTGCCAGCAGCGTAGACGGGAGTGGCTCCTACAATGAGCAGTTCTTC. Translation: CASSVDGSGSYNEQFF.